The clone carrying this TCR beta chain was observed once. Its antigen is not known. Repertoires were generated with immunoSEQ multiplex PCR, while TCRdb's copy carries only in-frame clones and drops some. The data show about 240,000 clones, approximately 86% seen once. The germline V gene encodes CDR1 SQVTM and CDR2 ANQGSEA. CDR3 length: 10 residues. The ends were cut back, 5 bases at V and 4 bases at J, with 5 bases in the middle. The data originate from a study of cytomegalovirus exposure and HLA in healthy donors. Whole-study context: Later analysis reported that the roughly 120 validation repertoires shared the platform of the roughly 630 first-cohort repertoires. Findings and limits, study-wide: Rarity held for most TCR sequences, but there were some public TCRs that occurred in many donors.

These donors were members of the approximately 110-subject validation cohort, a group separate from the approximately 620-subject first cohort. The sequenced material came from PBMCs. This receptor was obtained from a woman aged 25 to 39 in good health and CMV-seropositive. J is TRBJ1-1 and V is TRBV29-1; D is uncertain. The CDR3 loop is CSVSRTEAFF. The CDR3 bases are TGCAGCGTTTCCCGCACTGAAGCTTTCTTT.